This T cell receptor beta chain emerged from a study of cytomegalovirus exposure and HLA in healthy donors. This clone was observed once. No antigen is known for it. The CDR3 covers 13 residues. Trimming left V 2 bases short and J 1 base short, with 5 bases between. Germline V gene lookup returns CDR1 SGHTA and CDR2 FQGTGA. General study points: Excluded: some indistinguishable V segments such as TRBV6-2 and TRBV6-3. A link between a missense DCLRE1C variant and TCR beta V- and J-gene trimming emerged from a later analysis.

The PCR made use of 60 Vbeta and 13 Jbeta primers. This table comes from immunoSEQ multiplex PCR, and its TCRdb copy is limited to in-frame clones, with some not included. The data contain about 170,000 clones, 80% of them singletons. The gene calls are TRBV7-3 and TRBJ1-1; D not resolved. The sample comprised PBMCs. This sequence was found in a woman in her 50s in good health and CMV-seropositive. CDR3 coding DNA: TGTGCCAGCAGCTTATTTCAGAACACTGAAGCTTTCTTT. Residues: CASSLFQNTEAFF.